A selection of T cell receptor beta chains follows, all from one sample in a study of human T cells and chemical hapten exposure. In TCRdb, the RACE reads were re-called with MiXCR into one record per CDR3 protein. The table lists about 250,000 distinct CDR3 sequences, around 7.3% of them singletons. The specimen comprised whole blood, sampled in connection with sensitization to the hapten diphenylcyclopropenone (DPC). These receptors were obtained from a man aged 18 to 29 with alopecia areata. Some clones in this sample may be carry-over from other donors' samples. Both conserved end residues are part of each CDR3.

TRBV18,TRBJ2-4,CASSPPIRGQGSKNIQYF
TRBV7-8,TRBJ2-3,CASSLNRDRQYF
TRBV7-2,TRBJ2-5,CASSSGTAGTQYF
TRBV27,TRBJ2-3,CASRTGLGYTQYF
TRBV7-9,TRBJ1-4,CASSLGEGATNENLFF
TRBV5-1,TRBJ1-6,CASSLATGGNNSPLHF
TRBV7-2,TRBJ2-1,CASSYFPGRGGNEQFF
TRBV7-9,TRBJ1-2,CASSSLVTLEVYGYTF
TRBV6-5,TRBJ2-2,CASSENRGPNTGELFF
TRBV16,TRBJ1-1,CASSHSDTKAFF
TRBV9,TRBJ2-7,CASSVEVGEQYF
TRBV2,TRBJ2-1,CASEEGFSGAIYNEQFF
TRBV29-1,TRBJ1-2,CSVVRDKGVRNYGYTF
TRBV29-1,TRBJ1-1,CSAKRQRNTEAFF
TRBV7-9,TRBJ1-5,CASTHPLWARQPQHF
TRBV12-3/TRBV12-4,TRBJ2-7,CASSLVREQYF
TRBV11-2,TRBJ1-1,CASSLDGRVNTEAFF
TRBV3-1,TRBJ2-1,CASGDRDHNEQFF
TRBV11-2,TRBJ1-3,CASSSITSLPSGNTIYF
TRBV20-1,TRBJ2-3,CSARDIRDDTDTQYF
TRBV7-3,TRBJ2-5,CASSMGTEETQYF
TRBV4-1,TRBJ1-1,CASSQRHLNTEAFF
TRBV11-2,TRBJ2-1,CASSRNWGSSYNEQFF
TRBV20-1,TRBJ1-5,CSARGDQPQHF
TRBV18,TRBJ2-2,CASSPPKNTGELFF
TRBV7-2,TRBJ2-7,CASSSTGISYEQYF
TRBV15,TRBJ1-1,CATSLGGPEAFF
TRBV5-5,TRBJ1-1,CASSWTDLNTEAFF
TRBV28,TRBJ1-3,CASSMTGGGNTIYF
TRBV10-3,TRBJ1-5,CAISGTYNQPQHF
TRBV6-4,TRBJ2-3,CASSYSGGGQDTQYF
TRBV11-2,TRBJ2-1,CASSFLRENEQFF
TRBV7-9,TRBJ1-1,CASSPLGQGLTMNTEAFF
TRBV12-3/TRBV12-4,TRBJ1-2,CASSLGYRLRGYTF
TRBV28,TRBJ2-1,CASSWSRISDEQFF
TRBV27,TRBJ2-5,CASSLWGQGAETQYF
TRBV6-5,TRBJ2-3,CASSYALAVPPTQYF
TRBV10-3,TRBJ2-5,CAISRQGSGQETQYF
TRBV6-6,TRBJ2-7,CASSYSETTREGEQYF
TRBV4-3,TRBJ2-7,CASSQEYRGLRRYEQYF
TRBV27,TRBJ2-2,CASSTTRTSGNTGELFF
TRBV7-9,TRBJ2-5,CASLGARYQETQYF
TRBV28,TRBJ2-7,CASSPGGGNDQYF
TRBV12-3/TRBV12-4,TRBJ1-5,CASSLGPGNNQPQHF
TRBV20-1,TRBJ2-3,CSARDSVSGTDTQYF
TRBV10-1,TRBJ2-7,CASGTGDEQYF
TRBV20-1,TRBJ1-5,CSAQDRSNQPQHF
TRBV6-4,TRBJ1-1,CASSDVLGRGAFF
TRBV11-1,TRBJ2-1,CASSTGQGYEQFF
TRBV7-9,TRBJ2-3,CAGSGTSVKNTQYF